The rows below give T cell receptor beta chains drawn from one sample of a study of CD8 T cells in ankylosing spondylitis. TCRdb re-called the 5' RACE reads through MiXCR, storing one row per CDR3 protein. The sample yields around 490,000 distinct CDR3 sequences, 5.3% seen once. Sequencing was carried out using blood, either unsorted or a sorted T cell fraction (not recorded which). These receptors all stem from a male donor with ankylosing spondylitis. CDR3s include the opening cysteine and the closing phenylalanine or tryptophan. The D gene is left open where the match is weak. Clone sizes are shown as once, few, many or a size class.

cdr3_nt: TGCAGTGCTAGGGCTGCCAGGAACACTGAAGCTTTCTTT
cdr3_aa: CSARAARNTEAFF
cdr3_length: 13
clone_size: few
d_call: .
j_call: TRBJ1-1
v_call: TRBV20-1

cdr3_nt: TGTGCCAGCAGTTTGACAGGGGGCAACACCGGGGAGCTGTTTTTT
cdr3_aa: CASSLTGGNTGELFF
cdr3_length: 15
clone_size: many
d_call: TRBD1
j_call: TRBJ2-2
v_call: TRBV28

cdr3_nt: TGCAGCGTGGAACAGGGAGGTGGCACTGAAGCTTTCTTT
cdr3_aa: CSVEQGGGTEAFF
cdr3_length: 13
clone_size: many
d_call: .
j_call: TRBJ1-1
v_call: TRBV29-1

cdr3_nt: TGCGCCAGCAGCCTCTGGGACAGGGCGGGCTATGGCTACACCTTC
cdr3_aa: CASSLWDRAGYGYTF
cdr3_length: 15
clone_size: many
d_call: TRBD1
j_call: TRBJ1-2
v_call: TRBV5-1

cdr3_nt: TGTGCCAGCAGTTACCAACCAGCGGGAGTAAACAATGAGCAGTTCTTC
cdr3_aa: CASSYQPAGVNNEQFF
cdr3_length: 16
clone_size: many
d_call: TRBD2
j_call: TRBJ2-1
v_call: TRBV6-5

cdr3_nt: TGTGCCAGTAGTATAAGCCTAGCGGGAGTGGGAGAGCAGTTCTTC
cdr3_aa: CASSISLAGVGEQFF
cdr3_length: 15
clone_size: few
d_call: TRBD2
j_call: TRBJ2-1
v_call: TRBV19

cdr3_nt: TGTGCCAGCAGACAACTTAATGAAAAACTGTTTTTT
cdr3_aa: CASRQLNEKLFF
cdr3_length: 12
clone_size: many
d_call: .
j_call: TRBJ1-4
v_call: TRBV27

cdr3_nt: TGCGCCAGCAGCTCGCCTCCGGGACGGCCTATGAACACTGAAGCTTTCTTT
cdr3_aa: CASSSPPGRPMNTEAFF
cdr3_length: 17
clone_size: few
d_call: .
j_call: TRBJ1-1
v_call: TRBV5-1

cdr3_nt: TGTGCCAGCAGCCATTCCCTCGGGACTAGCGGGGGACCGAGCACAGATACGCAGTATTTT
cdr3_aa: CASSHSLGTSGGPSTDTQYF
cdr3_length: 20
clone_size: many
d_call: TRBD2
j_call: TRBJ2-3
v_call: TRBV4-2

cdr3_nt: TGTGCCAACGCGAGGGTGGACCAATCACACGAGCAGTACTTC
cdr3_aa: CANARVDQSHEQYF
cdr3_length: 14
clone_size: many
d_call: .
j_call: TRBJ2-7
v_call: TRBV2

cdr3_nt: TGCAGTGCTAGGAGACCTGACAGGGCCAACTATGGCTACACCTTC
cdr3_aa: CSARRPDRANYGYTF
cdr3_length: 15
clone_size: many
d_call: TRBD1
j_call: TRBJ1-2
v_call: TRBV20-1

cdr3_nt: TGCGCCAGCAGCTTGGTTACTTTGAAGGGGGACACTGAAGCTTTCTTT
cdr3_aa: CASSLVTLKGDTEAFF
cdr3_length: 16
clone_size: many
d_call: .
j_call: TRBJ1-1
v_call: TRBV5-1

cdr3_nt: TGTGCCAGCAGCCCTAAACGAGGAATCAGCTCCTACGAGCAGTACTTC
cdr3_aa: CASSPKRGISSYEQYF
cdr3_length: 16
clone_size: many
d_call: .
j_call: TRBJ2-7
v_call: TRBV3-1

cdr3_nt: TGTGCCAGCATCACTCTAGCGAACCCCTACGAGCAGTACTTC
cdr3_aa: CASITLANPYEQYF
cdr3_length: 14
clone_size: many
d_call: .
j_call: TRBJ2-7
v_call: TRBV6-2/TRBV6-3

cdr3_nt: TGCGCCAGCAGCCAAGGGCCTAGCGGGAGCTCCTACAATGAGCAGTTCTTC
cdr3_aa: CASSQGPSGSSYNEQFF
cdr3_length: 17
clone_size: many
d_call: TRBD2
j_call: TRBJ2-1
v_call: TRBV4-3

cdr3_nt: TGTGCCATCAGTGCCAGGCTAGCGGGGGGTTCAAACAATGAGCAGTTCTTC
cdr3_aa: CAISARLAGGSNNEQFF
cdr3_length: 17
clone_size: many
d_call: TRBD2
j_call: TRBJ2-1
v_call: TRBV10-3

cdr3_nt: TGTGCCAGCAGGCGGACAGTCACCGGGGAGCTGTTTTTT
cdr3_aa: CASRRTVTGELFF
cdr3_length: 13
clone_size: many
d_call: .
j_call: TRBJ2-2
v_call: TRBV5-5

cdr3_nt: TGCAGTGCTAGCCCCCCCGGGAGGGTCGCTGAGACCCAGTACTTC
cdr3_aa: CSASPPGRVAETQYF
cdr3_length: 15
clone_size: many
d_call: TRBD2
j_call: TRBJ2-5
v_call: TRBV20-1

cdr3_nt: TGCGCCAGCAGCCCTATCCCAGCGGGAGCCCTCTTCGAGCAGTACTTC
cdr3_aa: CASSPIPAGALFEQYF
cdr3_length: 16
clone_size: many
d_call: TRBD2
j_call: TRBJ2-7
v_call: TRBV4-1

cdr3_nt: TGCAGTGCTAGAGGACTAGCGGGGATCTACAATGAGCAGTTCTTC
cdr3_aa: CSARGLAGIYNEQFF
cdr3_length: 15
clone_size: many
d_call: TRBD2
j_call: TRBJ2-1
v_call: TRBV20-1

cdr3_nt: TGTGCCAGCAGCTTTCAGGGAGGGGATACGCAGTATTTT
cdr3_aa: CASSFQGGDTQYF
cdr3_length: 13
clone_size: many
d_call: TRBD2
j_call: TRBJ2-3
v_call: TRBV7-9

cdr3_nt: TGTGCCAGCAGCCAAACCCCCCGTCAGTCCTACGAGCAGTACTTC
cdr3_aa: CASSQTPRQSYEQYF
cdr3_length: 15
clone_size: few
d_call: .
j_call: TRBJ2-7
v_call: TRBV3-1

cdr3_nt: TGTGCCAGCAGTTACGGGACACGATATGGCTACACCTTC
cdr3_aa: CASSYGTRYGYTF
cdr3_length: 13
clone_size: many
d_call: .
j_call: TRBJ1-2
v_call: TRBV12-3/TRBV12-4

cdr3_nt: TGTGCCAGCAGCGTAGAAGCGGGGCTGACCCAGTACTTC
cdr3_aa: CASSVEAGLTQYF
cdr3_length: 13
clone_size: many
d_call: TRBD2
j_call: TRBJ2-5
v_call: TRBV9

cdr3_nt: TGTGCCAGCAGCTTACAGGAGACCTATGGCTACACCTTC
cdr3_aa: CASSLQETYGYTF
cdr3_length: 13
clone_size: many
d_call: .
j_call: TRBJ1-2
v_call: TRBV12-3/TRBV12-4

cdr3_nt: TGTGCCAGCAGTTACGGGGGTGGACTAGTGGGTGACAATGAGCAGTTCTTC
cdr3_aa: CASSYGGGLVGDNEQFF
cdr3_length: 17
clone_size: many
d_call: TRBD2
j_call: TRBJ2-1
v_call: TRBV6-5

cdr3_nt: TGTGCCACCAGCATAGACACCTACAATGAGCAGTTCTTC
cdr3_aa: CATSIDTYNEQFF
cdr3_length: 13
clone_size: many
d_call: .
j_call: TRBJ2-1
v_call: TRBV15

cdr3_nt: TGTGCCAGCAGTTTAAGCTCTAAACCGGATGGCTACACCTTC
cdr3_aa: CASSLSSKPDGYTF
cdr3_length: 14
clone_size: many
d_call: .
j_call: TRBJ1-2
v_call: TRBV12-3/TRBV12-4

cdr3_nt: TGTGCCAGCAGCCCGGGACAGCGCACAGATACGCAGTATTTT
cdr3_aa: CASSPGQRTDTQYF
cdr3_length: 14
clone_size: many
d_call: TRBD1
j_call: TRBJ2-3
v_call: TRBV28

cdr3_nt: TGCAGTGTCAAGGGACAGGGAAGCTCCTACGAGCAGTACTTC
cdr3_aa: CSVKGQGSSYEQYF
cdr3_length: 14
clone_size: few
d_call: TRBD1
j_call: TRBJ2-7
v_call: TRBV20-1